This T cell receptor beta chain was documented in a study of blood T cell repertoires in COVID-19. About the study: Sites in the United States, Italy and Spain provided acute and convalescent COVID-19 samples.

Sequencing used immunoSEQ multiplex PCR; TCRdb keeps in-frame clones, though not all of them. The sample holds 300,000 or so clones, 80% to 90% seen once. CDR3 length equals 12 residues. Germline CDR1 is SGHRS and CDR2 is YFSETQ. The V end was cut by 3 bases, the J end by 13 bases, with 16 bases between. What was sequenced was peripheral blood. The V gene is TRBV5-1, the J gene TRBJ1-2; D is unclear. The receptor was isolated from a woman aged 40 to 50 with acute or convalescent COVID-19. The CDR3, as DNA: TGCGCCAGCAGCTCTGTAAGCGCCCCCCTCACCTTC. Amino acid sequence: CASSSVSAPLTF.